Following are 27 T cell receptor beta chains from one sample sequenced in a study of blood T cells in healthy people across ages. The authors ran a second PCR of roughly 6 to 12 cycles using a sample-barcoded 5' primer and a J-beta primer mix. In TCRdb, the 5' RACE reads were re-called with MiXCR into one record per CDR3 protein. The table has approximately 780,000 distinct CDR3 sequences, under 30% seen once. The same sample was also studied in work on T cells of mothers and their children.

Specimen: blood. The receptors derive from a boy younger than 18 in good health.

This clonotype was seen a handful of times. The chain links TRBV7-3 to TRBJ2-3; TRBD1 matches at 10 bases. There are 16 residues in the CDR3. Germline V gene sequence: CDR1 SGHTA, CDR2 FQGTGA. With 4 bases clipped from V and 4 bases from J, the junction kept 8 bases outside the gene matches. The CDR3 region is CASSSQPGTGADTQYF. The CDR3, as DNA: TGTGCCAGCAGCTCCCAACCCGGGACAGGGGCAGATACGCAGTATTTT.

This rearrangement joins TRBV6-5 to TRBJ2-5, with 8 bases lining up with TRBD2. The junction had 10 bases not matched to a gene; V was cut back by 4 bases and J by 0 bases. Germline CDR1 and CDR2: MNHEY and SVGAGI. The CDR3 loop spans 17 amino acids. In DNA, the CDR3 is TGTGCCAGCAGTTCCCTAGTTAGCGGGGAGCACCAAGAGACCCAGTACTTC. It encodes CASSSLVSGEHQETQYF.

The chain is built from TRBV4-1 and TRBJ1-4; 7 bases fit TRBD1. The CDR3 consists of 14 residues. Germline V gene data show CDR1 as MGHRA and CDR2 as YSYEKL. Trimming at V came to 4 bases and at J to 9 bases, leaving 8 bases not matched to a gene. CDR3 protein: CASSRLSTGKKLFF. CDR3 nucleotide sequence: TGCGCCAGCAGCCGCCTATCGACAGGGAAAAAACTGTTTTTT.

The rearrangement joins TRBV12-3 or TRBV12-4 to TRBJ1-2; D unclear. Trimming left V 3 bases short and J 11 bases short, with 19 bases between. The CDR3 is 14 amino acids. The CDR3: CASSLVSTPGGYTF. CDR3 DNA sequence: TGTGCCAGCAGTTTGGTCAGTACCCCTGGTGGTTACACCTTC.

The chain joins TRBV2 to TRBJ1-5, with 7 bases fitting TRBD1. From germline, CDR1 is SNHLY and CDR2 FYNNEI. The CDR3 contains 17 residues. Trimming removed 1 base from V and 1 base from J; junction bases left unmatched: 7. In DNA form, the CDR3 reads TGTGCCAGCAGTGAAGGATCAGGGGGACGGAGCAATCAGCCCCAGCATTTT. Its protein product is CASSEGSGGRSNQPQHF.

V is TRBV9 and J is TRBJ2-7, with TRBD2 as a possible D gene (6 bases). The germline CDR1 and CDR2 sequences are SGDLS and YYNGEE. The CDR3 length is 14 residues. V lost 2 bases to trimming and J lost 10 bases, with 19 bases between them. The CDR3 region has the DNA TGTGCCAGCAGCGTTCTGGGACTCGCAAACCCCCAGTACTTC. Translation gives CASSVLGLANPQYF.

This clonotype has only a few counts. V gene TRBV10-3 combines with J gene TRBJ2-6; the match to TRBD2 covers 11 bases. The V gene's germline CDR1 is ENHRY and CDR2 SYGVKD. CDR3 size: 17 residues. V lost 5 bases and J lost 0; bases outside the gene matches: 3. CDR3 amino acids: CAISPSGGFSGANVLTF. The CDR3 DNA sequence: TGTGCCATCAGTCCTAGCGGGGGGTTCTCTGGGGCCAACGTCCTGACTTTC.

This clonotype was found a few times. The chain couples TRBV29-1 to TRBJ2-1, with 12 bases fitting TRBD1. V lost 8 bases and J lost 9; bases outside the gene matches: 8. The CDR3 has 13 residues. Per the germline V gene, CDR1 is SQVTM and CDR2 is ANQGSEA. The CDR3 DNA follows: TGCAGCCTGGGGGGACAGGGGGCGGTTGAGCAGTTCTTC. Protein: CSLGGQGAVEQFF.

The chain couples TRBV5-1 to TRBJ2-1; no clear D gene. Per germline, CDR1 SGHRS and CDR2 YFSETQ. This CDR3 region has 15 residues. The ends were cut back, 0 bases at V and 4 bases at J, with 11 bases in the middle. The CDR3 nucleotides read TGCGCCAGCAGCTTGGCCGTGGGCGAATACAATGAGCAGTTCTTC. Its translation is CASSLAVGEYNEQFF.

This chain links TRBV7-2 with TRBJ1-1; D gene unclear. The V and J ends lost 0 bases and 2 bases respectively, with 7 bases between them. This CDR3 has 14 amino acids. CDR1 and CDR2 (germline): SGHTA, FQGNSA. The CDR3 is CASSLARFNTEAFF. CDR3 bases: TGTGCCAGCAGCTTAGCCAGATTTAACACTGAAGCTTTCTTT.

The chain recombines TRBV11-2 with TRBJ2-1; 9 nucleotides line up with TRBD1. The germline V gene encodes CDR1 SGHAT and CDR2 FQNNGV. Trimming cost V 1 base and J 2 bases; bases outside gene matches: 0. The CDR3 is 15 amino acids. Here the CDR3 DNA reads TGTGCCAGCAGCTTAGGGGACAGGGCCTACAATGAGCAGTTCTTC. Translation: CASSLGDRAYNEQFF.

This clonotype has more than one count but fewer than ten. This chain connects TRBV5-1 to TRBJ2-1; D perhaps matches TRBD1 (6 bases). Germline V gene lookup returns CDR1 SGHRS and CDR2 YFSETQ. The CDR3 runs to 15 residues. The germline V and J ends were trimmed by 0 bases and 9 bases, with 16 bases remaining between them. The CDR3 sequence: CASSLAGGQGTEQFF. The CDR3, as DNA: TGCGCCAGCAGCTTGGCCGGTGGTCAGGGGACTGAGCAGTTCTTC.

This clonotype has just a few counts. This sequence joins TRBV5-1 and TRBJ2-2, with 9 bases lining up with TRBD1. Trimming took 4 bases from V and 8 from J; bases not matched to a gene: 6. CDR1 SGHRS and CDR2 YFSETQ come from the germline V gene. This CDR3 spans 14 amino acids. In DNA, the CDR3 is TGCGCCAGCAGCCCGGGACAGGGCCGAGGGGAGCTGTTTTTT. The encoded protein is CASSPGQGRGELFF.

This chain connects TRBV7-6 to TRBJ2-7; D assignment may be TRBD1 or TRBD2 (6 bases each). Germline values: CDR1 SGHVS, CDR2 FNYEAQ. V gave up 1 base and J gave up 3 bases, with 10 bases separating them. The CDR3 extends over 14 amino acids. CDR3 sequence: CASSLEGGVYEQYF. The CDR3 bases are TGTGCCAGCAGCTTAGAGGGGGGTGTCTACGAGCAGTACTTC.

This clonotype appeared many times. The CDR3 sequence: CASSVDLARGTDTQYF. Written as DNA, the CDR3 is TGTGCCAGCAGCGTAGACCTAGCGCGGGGCACAGATACGCAGTATTTT. J is TRBJ2-3 and V is TRBV9; TRBD2 might be the D (6 bases). V shed 0 bases and J shed 1 base, with 12 bases lying between them. Germline V lookup: CDR1 SGDLS, CDR2 YYNGEE. The CDR3 length is 16 residues.

The J gene is TRBJ2-3, the V gene TRBV6-5; D gene uncertain. Germline V gene data show CDR1 as MNHEY and CDR2 as SVGAGI. This CDR3 is built from 15 residues. The V end lost 0 bases, the J end lost 2 bases, and 9 bases lay between the germline ends. CDR3 sequence reads: CASSYSTKITDTQYF. The CDR3 DNA reads TGTGCCAGCAGTTACTCAACAAAAATCACAGATACGCAGTATTTT.

This rearrangement joins TRBV12-3 or TRBV12-4 to TRBJ2-3; D perhaps matches TRBD1 (6 bases). The length of the CDR3 is 15 residues. The V end was cut by 5 bases, the J end by 3 bases, with 15 bases between. The DNA for the CDR3 is TGTGCCAGCAGTCAGAACAGGGTCGGGACAGATACGCAGTATTTT. Its protein product is CASSQNRVGTDTQYF.

V and J are TRBV7-9 and TRBJ2-1, with 10 bases identical to TRBD2. The length of the CDR3 is 15 residues. Germline assignment: CDR1 SEHNR and CDR2 FQNEAQ (reference sequence). Unmatched junction bases numbered 4, after V lost 5 bases and J lost 3 bases. The CDR3 coding sequence is TGTGCCAGCAGCCCCATAGCGGGGGGCTACAATGAGCAGTTCTTC. It is translated as CASSPIAGGYNEQFF.

The V call is TRBV5-8, the J call TRBJ2-1, with D maybe TRBD2 (5 bases). Trimming removed 0 bases from V and 10 bases from J, with 11 bases in between. Germline V gene lookup returns CDR1 SGHTS and CDR2 YDEGEE. CDR3 size: 13 residues. The CDR3 is CASSLVGGREQFF. CDR3 coding DNA: TGTGCCAGCAGCTTGGTGGGCGGGCGCGAGCAGTTCTTC.

The gene calls are TRBV12-3 or TRBV12-4 and TRBJ1-1; no firm D call. CDR3 length equals 13 residues. Trimming cost V 5 bases and J 7 bases, with 14 bases left between them. The CDR3 loop is CASSRAESGEAFF. CDR3 DNA sequence: TGTGCCAGCAGTCGTGCCGAAAGTGGTGAAGCTTTCTTT.

This clonotype has more than one count but fewer than ten. The chain uses TRBV20-1 and TRBJ2-1; 8 positions match TRBD2. Germline loops: CDR1 DFQATT, CDR2 SNEGSKA (reference sequence). V gave up 1 base and J gave up 9 bases; unmatched junction bases: 14. The CDR3 consists of 16 residues. The CDR3 nucleotides read TGCAGTGCTAGAGGTGTTGCGGGGGGTCCTGCTGGTGAGCAGTTCTTC. Translation: CSARGVAGGPAGEQFF.

This clonotype was found a few times. One end of the junction does not line up with germline, which may come from a read error. The chain couples TRBV12-3 or TRBV12-4 to TRBJ2-5, with TRBD1 as a possible D gene (5 bases). The CDR3 has 15 residues. The CDR3 DNA follows: TGTGCCAGCAGTCCAGGACCCCTGGGGCAAGGGACCCAGTACTTC. This gives the protein CASSPGPLGQGTQYF.

CDR3 bases: TGTGCCAGCTCTGTAACTAGCGGGGATGAATGCGAGCAGTACTTC. Protein: CASSVTSGDECEQYF. The genes are TRBV11-2 and TRBJ2-7; 10 nucleotides align to TRBD2. The CDR3 is made up of 15 amino acids. Per germline, CDR1 SGHAT and CDR2 FQNNGV. V gave up 8 bases and J gave up 6 bases; unmatched junction bases: 13.

This chain links TRBV11-2 with TRBJ2-1; D call uncertain. There are 15 residues in the CDR3. V was trimmed by 1 base and J by 7 bases, leaving 14 bases between them. Germline values: CDR1 SGHAT, CDR2 FQNNGV. This CDR3 is CASSLVPGSRNEQFF. CDR3 bases: TGTGCCAGCAGCTTAGTTCCAGGTTCTCGTAATGAGCAGTTCTTC.

The V call is TRBV6-1, the J call TRBJ1-4; D not certain. The CDR3 is 15 amino acids. Germline-derived CDR1 and CDR2 are MNHNS and SASEGT. Trimming removed 1 base at V and 8 bases at J, with 14 bases between. The CDR3 DNA reads as TGTGCCAGCAGTGAAGTGACACGGAGGGCAGAAAAACTGTTTTTT. Residues: CASSEVTRRAEKLFF.

This clonotype appeared a few times. The chain uses TRBV25-1 and TRBJ1-2; weak D call: TRBD1 (5 bases). CDR3 length equals 14 residues. V lost 4 bases and J lost 8, with 17 bases in between. The germline V gene has CDR1 MGHDK and CDR2 SYGVNS. The CDR3 spells CASSASGFKRGYTF. DNA for the CDR3: TGTGCCAGCAGTGCCTCAGGGTTCAAGAGGGGCTACACCTTC.

The chain has TRBV7-9 and TRBJ1-2; weak D call: TRBD1 (5 bases). V lost 5 bases and J lost 4, with 14 bases in between. The germline gives CDR1 SEHNR, CDR2 FQNEAQ (reference sequence). The CDR3 length is 14 residues. The DNA of the CDR3 is TGTGCCAGCAGCCCCCGTCAGGGCGCCTATGGCTACACCTTC. Residues: CASSPRQGAYGYTF.